This record concerns one T cell receptor (beta chain) sequence. The antigen is unknown. The data were obtained in a study of graft-versus-host responses after intestinal transplantation. On the study more broadly: Multivisceral, liver-intestinal, or isolated intestinal grafts went to recipients.

Findings of the study overall: High graft-versus-host to host-versus-graft T cell clonal ratios marked allografts of patients with graft-donor macrochimerism. Recipient marrow showed GvH clones, some seen first in ileum or blood. Circulating GvH clone levels at their peak were associated with HvG declines (early post-transplant).

This CDR3 has 11 amino acids. Germline assignment: CDR1 DFQATT and CDR2 SNEGSKA (reference sequence). The V and J ends lost 6 bases and 3 bases respectively, with 8 bases between them. Method: immunoSEQ multiplex PCR; TCRdb's copy keeps in-frame clones and lacks some. Of some 7,000 clones in the sample, approximately 70% are singletons; the top ten hold less than 6.5%. Lymphocytes (intraepithelial and lamina propria) were released by processing the graft tissue. This TCR was recovered from a human patient who received an intestinal transplant, so some T cells may come from the graft donor. The chain combines TRBV20-1 with TRBJ2-5; the D is unclear. This specimen consisted of ileum tissue, obtained approximately 55 days after transplant. This CDR3 is CSALMKETQYF. The CDR3 DNA is TGCAGTGCCCTAATGAAAGAGACCCAGTACTTC.